This is a list of T cell receptor beta chains from one sample in a study of spatial heterogeneity in lung cancer. Using its own MiXCR run on the 5' RACE reads, TCRdb lists one record per CDR3 protein. The sample lists just under 40,000 distinct CDR3 sequences, around 5.5% occurring once. The sequencing here drew on PBMCs, taken at surgery. The receptors were sampled from a male donor with early-stage non-small cell lung cancer. CDR3s include the opening cysteine and the closing phenylalanine or tryptophan. A D gene is named only where the DNA matches it firmly. Only part of the rows carry a size: once, few, many, or a class if the clone is expanded.

TRBV6-2/TRBV6-3,12,TRBJ2-5,NA,many,CASKGLQETQYF,TGTGCCAGCAAAGGGCTCCAAGAGACCCAGTACTTC
TRBV12-3/TRBV12-4,11,TRBJ2-5,NA,many,CASSALGTQYF,TGTGCCAGCAGTGCGCTGGGGACCCAGTACTTC
TRBV9,12,TRBJ1-1,NA,many,CASSEGGGEAFF,TGTGCCAGCAGTGAGGGGGGGGGTGAAGCTTTCTTT
TRBV7-9,13,TRBJ2-1,TRBD2,NA,CASSPAGGNEQFF,TGTGCCAGCAGCCCCGCGGGGGGCAATGAGCAGTTCTTC
TRBV14,11,TRBJ1-1,NA,many,CASSQVGEAFF,TGTGCCAGCAGCCAAGTAGGTGAAGCTTTCTTT
TRBV10-3,15,TRBJ2-7,TRBD2,many,CAISESPLAALEQYF,TGTGCCATCAGTGAGTCTCCACTAGCGGCCTTGGAGCAGTACTTC
TRBV20-1,16,TRBJ2-1,TRBD2,many,CSARDFSGGRYNEQFF,TGCAGTGCTAGAGACTTTAGCGGGGGGCGTTACAATGAGCAGTTCTTC
TRBV13,13,TRBJ2-5,NA,NA,CASSATSQETQYF,TGTGCCAGCAGCGCTACTTCCCAAGAGACCCAGTACTTC
TRBV7-2,13,TRBJ1-5,NA,many,CASSTAVNQPQHF,TGTGCCAGCAGCACGGCGGTTAATCAGCCCCAGCATTTT
TRBV29-1,13,TRBJ1-2,NA,many,CSVEEGQAGGYTF,TGCAGCGTTGAAGAAGGCCAGGCTGGGGGCTACACCTTC
TRBV10-3,12,TRBJ2-1,TRBD1,NA,CAIRGQGNEQFF,TGTGCCATCAGGGGACAGGGGAATGAGCAGTTCTTC
TRBV12-3/TRBV12-4,15,TRBJ2-7,NA,few,CASSRIRGADYEQYF,TGTGCCAGCAGCCGAATCCGGGGGGCGGACTACGAGCAGTACTTC
TRBV28,13,TRBJ1-1,NA,many,CASNHRGTLEAFF,TGTGCCAGCAACCACCGAGGGACCCTTGAAGCTTTCTTT
TRBV27,16,TRBJ1-6,TRBD1,many,CASMTLQTGVGSPLHF,TGTGCCAGCATGACCCTCCAGACAGGGGTGGGTTCACCCCTCCACTTT
TRBV5-1,15,TRBJ2-3,NA,many,CASSLGDTSTDTQYF,TGCGCCAGCAGCTTGGGGGACACCAGCACAGATACGCAGTATTTT